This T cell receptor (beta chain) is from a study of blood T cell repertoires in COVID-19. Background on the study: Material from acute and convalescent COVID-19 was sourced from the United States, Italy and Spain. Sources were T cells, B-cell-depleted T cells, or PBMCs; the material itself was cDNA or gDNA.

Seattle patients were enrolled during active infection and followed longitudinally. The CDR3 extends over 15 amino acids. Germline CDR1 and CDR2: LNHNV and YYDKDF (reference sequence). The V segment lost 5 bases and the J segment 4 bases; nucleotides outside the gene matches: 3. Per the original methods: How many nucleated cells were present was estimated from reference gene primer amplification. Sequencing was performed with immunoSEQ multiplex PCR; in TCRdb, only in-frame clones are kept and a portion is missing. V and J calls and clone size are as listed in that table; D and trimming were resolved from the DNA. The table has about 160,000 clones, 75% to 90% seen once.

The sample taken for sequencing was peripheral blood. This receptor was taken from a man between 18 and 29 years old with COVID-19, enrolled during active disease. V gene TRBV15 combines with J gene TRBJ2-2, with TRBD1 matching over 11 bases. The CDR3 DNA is TGTGCCACCAGCTCGGGACAGGGGGTCACCGGGGAGCTGTTTTTT. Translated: CATSSGQGVTGELFF. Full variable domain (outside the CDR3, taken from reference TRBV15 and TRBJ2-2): DAMVIQNPRYQVTQFGKPVTLSCSQTLNHNVMYWYQQKSSQAPKLLFHYYDKDFNNEADTPDNFQSRRPNTSFCFLDIRSPGLGDTAMYLCATSSGQGVTGELFFGEGSRLTVL.